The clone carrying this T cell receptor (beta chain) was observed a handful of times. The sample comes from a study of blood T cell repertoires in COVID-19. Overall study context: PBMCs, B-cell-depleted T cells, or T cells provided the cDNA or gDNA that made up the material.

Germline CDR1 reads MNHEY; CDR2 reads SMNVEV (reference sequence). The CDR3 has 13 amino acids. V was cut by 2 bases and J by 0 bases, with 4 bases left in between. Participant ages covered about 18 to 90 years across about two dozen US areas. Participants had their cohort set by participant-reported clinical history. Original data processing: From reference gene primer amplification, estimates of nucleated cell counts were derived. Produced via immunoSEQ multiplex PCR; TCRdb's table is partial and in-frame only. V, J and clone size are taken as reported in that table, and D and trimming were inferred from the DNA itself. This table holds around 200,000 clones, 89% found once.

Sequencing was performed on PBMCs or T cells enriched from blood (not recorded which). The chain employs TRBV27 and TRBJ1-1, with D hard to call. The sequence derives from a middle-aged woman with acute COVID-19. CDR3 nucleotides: TGTGCCAGCAGTTTAGGCCTGAACACTGAAGCTTTCTTT. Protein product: CASSLGLNTEAFF.